This TCR beta chain derives from a study of cytomegalovirus exposure and HLA in healthy donors. Points from the study as a whole: For TCR beta chains, V- and J-gene trimming was later linked to a missense DCLRE1C variant.

The PCR ran on 60 Vbeta and 13 Jbeta primers. TCRdb keeps only in-frame clones here, not all; method: immunoSEQ multiplex PCR. Found here are about 180,000 clones, 70% to 85% of them singletons; the top ten hold under 2.5%. As to this clone: Its antigen is not known.

The CDR3 length is 14 residues. CDR1 and CDR2 (germline): SGHDT, YYEEEE. Unmatched junction bases numbered 6, after V lost 2 bases and J lost 5 bases. The clonotype originates from a human donor in good health. The chain couples TRBV5-6 to TRBJ2-7; 8 nucleotides match TRBD1. Sequenced material: PBMCs. CDR3 in amino acids: CASSFRTGTDEQYF. CDR3 in DNA: TGTGCCAGCAGCTTCCGGACAGGGACAGACGAGCAGTACTTC. The whole variable domain, remainder taken from reference TRBV5-6 and TRBJ2-7, is DAGVTQSPTHLIKTRGQQVTLRCSPKSGHDTVSWYQQALGQGPQFIFQYYEEEERQRGNFPDRFSGHQFPNYSSELNVNALLLGDSALYLCASSFRTGTDEQYFGPGTRLTVT.